This T cell receptor beta chain is drawn from a study of naive and memory T cell subsets. The beta constant-region primer was an equimolar mix of two oligonucleotides covering TRBC1 and TRBC2. A single record per CDR3 protein comes from TCRdb applying MiXCR to the UMI-ligation and nested PCR reads. The sample has 120,000 to 150,000 distinct CDR3 sequences, approximately 17% seen once. In its sample, this clonotype was seen a few times. The J segment lost 1 base and the V segment lost 3 bases, leaving 9 bases of the junction unmatched. CDR1 and CDR2 from the germline V gene are MGHRA and YSYEKL. The CDR3 contains 18 residues.

The source material was naive CD4+ T cells from blood. The receptor was isolated from a human donor in good health. The chain couples TRBV4-1 to TRBJ1-3; 10 positions agree with TRBD1. The CDR3 loop is CASSQGQGNRRSGNTIYF. DNA of the CDR3: TGCGCCAGCAGCCAGGGACAGGGGAACCGGAGGTCTGGAAACACCATATATTTT.